Listed below are T cell receptor beta chains from one sample, sequenced in a study of early T cells in non-severe SARS-CoV-2 infection. MiXCR was run by TCRdb on the 5' RACE reads, yielding one entry per CDR3 protein. The sample consists of tens of thousands of distinct CDR3 sequences, 11% of them appearing once. The source material was whole blood, sampled at baseline. These receptors were obtained from an adult who was a healthcare worker with PCR-confirmed SARS-CoV-2 infection or an uninfected control (not recorded which). Both conserved end residues are part of each CDR3. The D gene is left open where the match is weak. Size tells how often a clone was seen (once, few, many) or the class of an expanded clone, and some rows leave it out.

.,12,TRBJ2-4,.,TRBV3-1,TGTGCCAGCAGCCCCATGGGCCACATTCAGTACTTC,CASSPMGHIQYF
.,16,TRBJ2-2,.,TRBV7-3,TGTGCCAGCAGCTCTACAGTACGCGCGAACACCGGGGAGCTGTTTTTT,CASSSTVRANTGELFF
many,13,TRBJ2-1,.,TRBV12-3/TRBV12-4,TGTGCCAGCAGACCAACTACCCGCAATGAGCAGTTCTTC,CASRPTTRNEQFF
few,14,TRBJ1-1,.,TRBV29-1,TGCAGCGTTGACCCTAGGGATGGGGTCACTGAAGCTTTCTTT,CSVDPRDGVTEAFF
few,13,TRBJ1-2,.,TRBV29-1,TGCAGCGTCCCTCGTGGAGGGCATTATGGCTACACCTTC,CSVPRGGHYGYTF
many,13,TRBJ1-1,.,TRBV7-9,TGTGCCAGCAGCCCCACAGAGAACACTGAAGCTTTCTTT,CASSPTENTEAFF
many,15,TRBJ2-2,.,TRBV7-7,TGTGCCAGCAGCCGGGACAACTTGAACACCGGGGAGCTGTTTTTT,CASSRDNLNTGELFF
.,14,TRBJ2-7,.,TRBV4-2,TGTGCCAGCAGCCGCCAAGACTTCGCGAAGGAGCAGTACTTC,CASSRQDFAKEQYF
.,13,TRBJ1-3,TRBD1,TRBV5-6,TGTGCCAGCAGCGGCCGGGACAGGGTTACCATATATTTT,CASSGRDRVTIYF
.,19,TRBJ1-6,TRBD1,TRBV28,TGTGCCAGCAGCTTACGACCTCGGGACAGCCACCACCTTAATTCACCCCTCCACTTT,CASSLRPRDSHHLNSPLHF
many,16,TRBJ2-7,TRBD2,TRBV12-3/TRBV12-4,TGTGCCAGCAGTCCACTTGGGAGGGGAATTCGGATCGAGCAGTACTTC,CASSPLGRGIRIEQYF
.,12,TRBJ1-1,.,TRBV6-6,TGTGTCAGCAGTTCGCGGGGCACTGAAGCTTTCTTT,CVSSSRGTEAFF
many,16,TRBJ2-1,TRBD1,TRBV25-1,TGTGCCAGCAGTGAATACGGGACAGGGTCATTCAATGAGCAGTTCTTC,CASSEYGTGSFNEQFF
many,15,TRBJ1-2,TRBD1,TRBV7-9,TGTGCCAGCAGCTTAGCCAGCCCAGGGGGGTATGGCTACACCTTC,CASSLASPGGYGYTF
many,13,TRBJ1-1,.,TRBV29-1,TGCAGCGTTGAAAGAGGGTTGAACACTGAAGCTTTCTTT,CSVERGLNTEAFF
.,14,TRBJ2-3,.,TRBV5-1,TGCGCCAGCAGCTTGGTGGACCGTATAGCGACGCAGTATTTT,CASSLVDRIATQYF
many,17,TRBJ2-1,TRBD2,TRBV4-1,TGCGCCAGCAGCCAAGCCCCACTAGCGGGAAACTCCAATGAGCAGTTCTTC,CASSQAPLAGNSNEQFF
.,12,TRBJ2-7,.,TRBV6-2/TRBV6-3,TGTGCCAGCAGTTACGGGCTCTACGAGCAGTACTTC,CASSYGLYEQYF
few,15,TRBJ1-3,.,TRBV2,TGTGCCAGCAGCCCAGACAGTTTAACTGGAAACACCATATATTTT,CASSPDSLTGNTIYF
few,15,TRBJ2-1,.,TRBV5-1,TGCGCCAGCAGCTTTGCGCGGGAACGCTACAATGAGCAGTTCTTC,CASSFARERYNEQFF
many,12,TRBJ1-2,.,TRBV20-1,TGCAGTGCTAGGATACGGGACACCGACCCTCACTTC,CSARIRDTDPHF
many,15,TRBJ2-5,TRBD2,TRBV29-1,TGCAGCGTTGAAAAGGGTCTAGCGGGGCAAGAGACCCAGTACTTC,CSVEKGLAGQETQYF
few,15,TRBJ2-3,.,TRBV7-6,TGTGCCAGCAGCTTACCGGCCAGAAGCACAGATACGCAGTATTTT,CASSLPARSTDTQYF
.,18,TRBJ1-5,TRBD1,TRBV12-3/TRBV12-4,TGTGCCAGCAGTCCCGACAGGGGGGAATTATGGAGCAATCAGCCCCAGCATTTT,CASSPDRGELWSNQPQHF
few,11,TRBJ2-3,.,TRBV29-1,TGCAGCGTGACGGGGACAGATACGCAGTATTTT,CSVTGTDTQYF
many,15,TRBJ2-7,.,TRBV7-9,TGTGCCAGCAGCCGTCAGACCCGATTGGCCTACGAGCAGTACTTC,CASSRQTRLAYEQYF
many,14,TRBJ2-1,.,TRBV20-1,TGCAGTGCCCAAAGTAGCGACCCCTACAATGAGCAGTTCTTC,CSAQSSDPYNEQFF
.,16,TRBJ1-4,.,TRBV7-9,TGTGCCAGCAGCTCCCGGGACTCTGGGACTAATGAAAAACTGTTTTTT,CASSSRDSGTNEKLFF
.,14,TRBJ1-1,.,TRBV15,TGTGCCACCAGCAGAGATCTGAGGGTTACTGAAGCTTTCTTT,CATSRDLRVTEAFF
many,11,TRBJ2-2,.,TRBV5-6,TGTGCCAGCAGCTTCACCGGGGAGCTGTTTTTT,CASSFTGELFF
many,12,TRBJ2-7,.,TRBV12-3/TRBV12-4,TGTGCCAGCAACCGGGACACCTACGAGCAGTACTTC,CASNRDTYEQYF
few,11,TRBJ2-5,.,TRBV20-1,TGCAGTGCTAGAGGGGTAGAGACCCAGTACTTC,CSARGVETQYF
few,15,TRBJ2-5,TRBD2,TRBV20-1,TGCAGTGCTAGAGATCGACGGGGGGGCCGAGAGACCCAGTACTTC,CSARDRRGGRETQYF
few,13,TRBJ2-3,.,TRBV10-3,TGTGCCATCACGGCGAAGGACACAGATACGCAGTATTTT,CAITAKDTDTQYF
few,15,TRBJ2-1,.,TRBV4-3,TGCGCCAGCAGCCAGAGGCGACTATCAGGCAATGAGCAGTTCTTC,CASSQRRLSGNEQFF
.,12,TRBJ2-7,.,TRBV11-2,TGTGCCAGCAGCTTGCGGGGCCGCGAGCAGTACTTC,CASSLRGREQYF
many,14,TRBJ1-6,.,TRBV5-4,TGTGCCAGCAGCTCCGAGGCCTATAATTCACCCCTCCACTTT,CASSSEAYNSPLHF
many,14,TRBJ1-5,.,TRBV7-2,TGTGCCAGCAGCTTTGAAATGGGTAATCAGCCCCAGCATTTT,CASSFEMGNQPQHF
few,15,TRBJ2-2,.,TRBV18,TGTGCCAGCACACTGAACAGGGACGGCACCGGGGAGCTGTTTTTT,CASTLNRDGTGELFF
many,14,TRBJ1-4,TRBD1,TRBV4-1,TGCGCCAGCAGGAAGACAGGGAGTAATGAAAAACTGTTTTTT,CASRKTGSNEKLFF
.,15,TRBJ2-7,TRBD1,TRBV20-1,TGCAGTGCTAGATATCAAGACAGGGGGGTGGACGAGCAGTACTTC,CSARYQDRGVDEQYF
.,18,TRBJ1-2,.,TRBV20-1,TGCAGTGCTAGAGACTTAAAATCGGGTTGGGACCCAAACTATGGCTACACCTTC,CSARDLKSGWDPNYGYTF
many,15,TRBJ1-5,.,TRBV19,TGTGCCAGTAGTATAGCGGGGGGCAGCAATCAGCCCCAGCATTTT,CASSIAGGSNQPQHF
.,17,TRBJ2-4,.,TRBV6-2/TRBV6-3,TGTGCCAGCACACCCCGGTGGGCCAGGGAGGTCAAAAACATTCAGTACTTC,CASTPRWAREVKNIQYF
.,15,TRBJ2-5,TRBD2,TRBV11-2,TGTGCCAGCAGCTCGAGCGGGGGTCCACAAGAGACCCAGTACTTC,CASSSSGGPQETQYF
many,16,TRBJ2-5,.,TRBV7-9,TGTGCCAGCAGCCAATCCGGGGGCTTCCTCCAAGAGACCCAGTACTTC,CASSQSGGFLQETQYF
medium-sized,13,TRBJ2-7,.,TRBV7-2,TGTGCCAGCAGCCCCGCCCGCGCCTACGAGCAGTACTTC,CASSPARAYEQYF
.,15,TRBJ1-1,.,TRBV7-8,TGTGCCAGCAGCTGGAGTGCGACAGAGAACACTGAAGCTTTCTTT,CASSWSATENTEAFF
many,14,TRBJ2-1,TRBD2,TRBV20-1,TGCAGTGCCCCCGACCGACTAGCCCGCGATGAGCAGTTCTTC,CSAPDRLARDEQFF
few,14,TRBJ2-7,.,TRBV9,TGTGCCAGCAGGGGGTTGCGGGGCAGGTACGAGCAGTACTTC,CASRGLRGRYEQYF
.,17,TRBJ2-7,TRBD1,TRBV10-3,TGTGCCATCAGTGAGTATGACGCAGAGGGGGCGGCCTACGAGCAGTACTTC,CAISEYDAEGAAYEQYF
few,14,TRBJ2-1,.,TRBV6-5,TGTGCCAGCAGCAGCGAGAGGGTTGGCAATGAGCAGTTCTTC,CASSSERVGNEQFF
many,13,TRBJ1-5,.,TRBV11-2,TGTGCCAGCAGCTTAACGGGGAATCAGCCCCAGCATTTT,CASSLTGNQPQHF
.,16,TRBJ2-2,.,TRBV6-1,TGTGCCAGCAGCGAAAGACAGCGGCGTAGTACCGGGGAGCTGTTTTTT,CASSERQRRSTGELFF